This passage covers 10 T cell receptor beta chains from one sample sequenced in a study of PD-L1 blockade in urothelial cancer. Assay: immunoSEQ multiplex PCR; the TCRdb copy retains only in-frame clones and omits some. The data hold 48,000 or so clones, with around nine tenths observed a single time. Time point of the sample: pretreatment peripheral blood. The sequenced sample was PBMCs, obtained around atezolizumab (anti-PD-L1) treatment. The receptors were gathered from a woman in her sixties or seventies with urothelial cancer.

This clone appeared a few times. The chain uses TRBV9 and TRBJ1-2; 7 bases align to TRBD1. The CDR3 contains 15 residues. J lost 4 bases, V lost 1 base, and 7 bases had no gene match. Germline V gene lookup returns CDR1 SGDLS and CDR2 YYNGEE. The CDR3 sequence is CASSVNDRVGYGYTF. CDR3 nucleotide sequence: TGTGCCAGCAGCGTAAATGACAGGGTTGGCTATGGCTACACCTTC.

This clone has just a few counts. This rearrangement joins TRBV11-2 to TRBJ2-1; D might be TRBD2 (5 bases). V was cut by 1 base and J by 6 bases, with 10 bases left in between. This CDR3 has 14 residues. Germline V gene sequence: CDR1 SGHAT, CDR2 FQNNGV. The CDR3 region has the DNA TGTGCCAGCAGCTTAGTGTTAGGACTCAATGAGCAGTTCTTC. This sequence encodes CASSLVLGLNEQFF.

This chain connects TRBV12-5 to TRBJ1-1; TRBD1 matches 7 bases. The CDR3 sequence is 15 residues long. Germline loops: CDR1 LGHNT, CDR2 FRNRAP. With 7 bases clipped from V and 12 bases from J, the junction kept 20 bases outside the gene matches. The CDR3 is CASVHPHPIHRGPFF. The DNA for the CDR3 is TGTGCTAGTGTACATCCCCACCCAATTCACAGGGGACCTTTCTTT.

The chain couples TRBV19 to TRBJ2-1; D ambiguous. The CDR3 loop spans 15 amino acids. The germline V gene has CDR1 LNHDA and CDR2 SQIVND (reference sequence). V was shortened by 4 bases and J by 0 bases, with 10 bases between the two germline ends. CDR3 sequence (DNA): TGTGCCAGTAGTAATCACGTGAGCTCCTACAATGAGCAGTTCTTC. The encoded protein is CASSNHVSSYNEQFF.

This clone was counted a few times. The CDR3 protein is CASSLEDRGRYGYTF. CDR3 bases: TGCGCCAGCAGCCTGGAGGACAGGGGGCGGTATGGCTACACCTTC. The rearrangement links TRBV5-1 to TRBJ1-2; 11 nucleotides line up with TRBD1. The V and J ends lost 4 bases and 5 bases, in that order; junction bases with no gene match: 7. The V gene's germline CDR1 is SGHRS and CDR2 YFSETQ. This CDR3 spans 15 amino acids.

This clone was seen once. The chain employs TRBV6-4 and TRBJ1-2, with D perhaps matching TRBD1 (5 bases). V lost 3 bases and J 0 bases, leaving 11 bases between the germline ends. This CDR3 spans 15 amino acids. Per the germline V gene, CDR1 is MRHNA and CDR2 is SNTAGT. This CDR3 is CASSDFAGSNYGYTF. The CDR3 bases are TGTGCCAGCAGTGATTTTGCAGGGTCTAACTATGGCTACACCTTC.

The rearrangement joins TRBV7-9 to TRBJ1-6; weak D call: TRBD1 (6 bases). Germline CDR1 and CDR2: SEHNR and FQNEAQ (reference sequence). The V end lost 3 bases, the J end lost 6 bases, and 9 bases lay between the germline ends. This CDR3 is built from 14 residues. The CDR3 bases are TGTGCCAGCAGCTTGCAGGGGTCTAATTCACCCCTCCACTTT. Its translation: CASSLQGSNSPLHF. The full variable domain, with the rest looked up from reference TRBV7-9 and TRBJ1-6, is DTGVSQNPRHKITKRGQNVTFRCDPISEHNRLYWYRQTLGQGPEFLTYFQNEAQLEKSRLLSDRFSAERPKGSFSTLEIQRTEQGDSAMYLCASSLQGSNSPLHFGNGTRLTVT.

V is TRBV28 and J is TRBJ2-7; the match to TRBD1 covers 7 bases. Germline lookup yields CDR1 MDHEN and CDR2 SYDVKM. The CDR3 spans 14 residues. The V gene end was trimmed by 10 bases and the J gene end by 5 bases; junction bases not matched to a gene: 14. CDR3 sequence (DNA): TGTGCCACGGGCGGACAGGTCGGTATCCACGAGCAGTACTTC. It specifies CATGGQVGIHEQYF.

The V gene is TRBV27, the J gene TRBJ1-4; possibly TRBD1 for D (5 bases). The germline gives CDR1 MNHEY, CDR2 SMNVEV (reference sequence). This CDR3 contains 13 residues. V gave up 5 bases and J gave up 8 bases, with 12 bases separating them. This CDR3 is CASSIYGGEKLFF. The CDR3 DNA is TGTGCCAGCAGTATATATGGGGGGGAAAAACTGTTTTTT.

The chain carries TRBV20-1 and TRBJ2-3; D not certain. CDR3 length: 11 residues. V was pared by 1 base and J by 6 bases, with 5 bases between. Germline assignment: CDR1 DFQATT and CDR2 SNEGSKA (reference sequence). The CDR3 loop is CSARVRDTQYF. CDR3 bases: TGCAGTGCTAGAGTACGGGATACGCAGTATTTT.